A selection of T cell receptor beta chains follows, all from one sample in a study of cytomegalovirus exposure and HLA in healthy donors. Clones were read by immunoSEQ multiplex PCR, and TCRdb kept only the in-frame ones, dropping some. Of some 57,000 clones listed, 50% to 70% were seen once; the top ten hold roughly 10%. Sequenced input: PBMCs. These receptor sequences come from a human donor in good health. Both conserved end residues are part of each CDR3. Each record gives: J gene, V gene, clone size, D gene, CDR3 protein, CDR3 DNA. The D gene is left open where the match is weak. Clone sizes are given selectively: once, few, many, or a class where the clone is expanded.

j_gene: TRBJ1-1; v_gene: TRBV9; abundance: -; d_gene: -; CDR3aa: CASSVAHRGTEAFF; CDR3nt: TGTGCCAGCAGCGTAGCTCACCGGGGGACTGAAGCTTTCTTT
j_gene: TRBJ2-1; v_gene: TRBV14; abundance: -; d_gene: TRBD2; CDR3aa: CASSQDPGLGGDEQFF; CDR3nt: TGTGCCAGCAGCCAAGATCCGGGCCTTGGGGGGGATGAGCAGTTCTTC
j_gene: TRBJ2-7; v_gene: TRBV4-1; abundance: once; d_gene: TRBD2; CDR3aa: CASSQDTSGEPNNYEQYF; CDR3nt: TGCGCCAGCAGCCAAGATACTAGCGGGGAACCCAACAACTACGAGCAGTACTTC
j_gene: TRBJ2-7; v_gene: TRBV7-9; abundance: -; d_gene: -; CDR3aa: CASSPQVSSYEQYF; CDR3nt: TGTGCCAGCAGCCCCCAGGTCAGCTCCTACGAGCAGTACTTC
j_gene: TRBJ2-7; v_gene: TRBV2; abundance: -; d_gene: -; CDR3aa: CARKGESSYEQYF; CDR3nt: TGTGCCAGAAAAGGGGAAAGCTCCTACGAGCAGTACTTC
j_gene: TRBJ1-3; v_gene: TRBV6-5; abundance: -; d_gene: TRBD1; CDR3aa: CASSGTGRGNTIYF; CDR3nt: TGTGCCAGCAGTGGGACAGGCCGCGGAAACACCATATATTTT
j_gene: TRBJ2-5; v_gene: TRBV7-6; abundance: few; d_gene: TRBD1; CDR3aa: CASSHPGQKETQYF; CDR3nt: TGTGCCAGCAGCCACCCGGGACAGAAAGAGACCCAGTACTTC
j_gene: TRBJ2-7; v_gene: TRBV6-1; abundance: few; d_gene: -; CDR3aa: CASIFNREYYEQYF; CDR3nt: TGTGCCAGCATTTTTAACAGGGAATACTACGAGCAGTACTTC
j_gene: TRBJ2-7; v_gene: TRBV4-1; abundance: few; d_gene: -; CDR3aa: CASSQDRGSFGQYF; CDR3nt: TGCGCCAGCAGCCAAGATAGGGGGAGTTTCGGGCAGTACTTC
j_gene: TRBJ1-2; v_gene: TRBV5-1; abundance: once; d_gene: -; CDR3aa: CASSPGRSTSYGYTF; CDR3nt: TGCGCCAGCAGCCCCGGCCGATCCACTAGTTATGGCTACACCTTC
j_gene: TRBJ2-2; v_gene: TRBV27; abundance: -; d_gene: -; CDR3aa: CASRSTHTGELFF; CDR3nt: TGTGCCAGCAGAAGCACCCACACCGGGGAGCTGTTTTTT
j_gene: TRBJ2-5; v_gene: TRBV30; abundance: -; d_gene: TRBD2; CDR3aa: CAWSGTSRQETQYF; CDR3nt: TGTGCCTGGAGTGGGACTAGCAGACAAGAGACCCAGTACTTC
j_gene: TRBJ2-1; v_gene: TRBV5-1; abundance: -; d_gene: -; CDR3aa: CASTIPPGDEQFF; CDR3nt: TGCGCCAGCACGATCCCCCCCGGGGATGAGCAGTTCTTC
j_gene: TRBJ2-7; v_gene: TRBV30; abundance: few; d_gene: TRBD1; CDR3aa: CAWTALRDRGYEQYF; CDR3nt: TGTGCCTGGACCGCACTCCGGGACAGGGGTTACGAGCAGTACTTC
j_gene: TRBJ1-2; v_gene: TRBV7-9; abundance: -; d_gene: TRBD1; CDR3aa: CASSLGQNYGYTF; CDR3nt: TGTGCCAGCAGCTTGGGACAGAACTATGGCTACACCTTC
j_gene: TRBJ1-1; v_gene: TRBV11-1; abundance: -; d_gene: TRBD1; CDR3aa: CASSEGQGVNTEAFF; CDR3nt: TGTGCCAGCAGCGAGGGACAGGGGGTTAACACTGAAGCTTTCTTT
j_gene: TRBJ1-1; v_gene: TRBV9; abundance: few; d_gene: -; CDR3aa: CASSVGGRNTEAFF; CDR3nt: TGTGCCAGCAGCGTAGGGGGGCGGAACACTGAAGCTTTCTTT
j_gene: TRBJ2-7; v_gene: TRBV19; abundance: few; d_gene: -; CDR3aa: CASSMQGVNEQYF; CDR3nt: TGTGCCAGTAGTATGCAGGGTGTGAACGAGCAGTACTTC
j_gene: TRBJ2-1; v_gene: TRBV5-1; abundance: -; d_gene: -; CDR3aa: CASSLTEYNEQFF; CDR3nt: TGCGCCAGCAGCTTGACCGAGTACAATGAGCAGTTCTTC
j_gene: TRBJ2-7; v_gene: TRBV19; abundance: once; d_gene: TRBD1; CDR3aa: CASSNTGGQGYEQYF; CDR3nt: TGTGCCAGTTCAAACACGGGGGGACAGGGCTACGAGCAGTACTTC
j_gene: TRBJ2-7; v_gene: TRBV27; abundance: few; d_gene: TRBD1; CDR3aa: CASSPDRGLFAQYF; CDR3nt: TGTGCCAGCAGTCCGGACAGGGGGCTTTTCGCGCAGTACTTC